These 13 T cell receptor beta chains were sequenced from one sample in a study of blood T cell repertoires in COVID-19. TCRdb's copy holds only in-frame clones and misses some; the assay was immunoSEQ multiplex PCR. The data contain approximately 230,000 clones, 87% of them singletons. The sequencing sample was made of peripheral blood. The origin of the receptors is a man between 18 and 29 years old with active or convalescent COVID-19.

V gene TRBV7-2 combines with J gene TRBJ1-2; TRBD1 is a possible D gene (5 bases). Germline CDR1 reads SGHTA; CDR2 reads FQGNSA. V dropped 5 bases and J dropped 1 base, with 14 bases sitting between them. This CDR3 contains 15 residues. CDR3 in DNA: TGTGCCAGCAGCCCAACGGGGGGGGTTAACTATGGCTACACCTTC. This codes for CASSPTGGVNYGYTF.

The V call is TRBV5-1, the J call TRBJ2-3, with 7 bases fitting TRBD2. This CDR3 contains 14 residues. Germline values: CDR1 SGHRS, CDR2 YFSETQ. V lost 8 bases to trimming and J lost 3 bases; unmatched junction nucleotides: 9. CDR3: CASAAAGATDTQYF. The DNA of the CDR3 is TGCGCCAGTGCCGCGGCGGGAGCAACAGATACGCAGTATTTT.

This clone was picked up a small number of times. The V gene is TRBV14, the J gene TRBJ2-7; 7 bases are shared with TRBD1. Per the germline V gene, CDR1 is SGHDN and CDR2 is FVKESK. The CDR3 length is 15 residues. The trim removed 4 bases at V and 3 bases at J, leaving 9 bases unmatched. As DNA, the CDR3 is TGTGCCAGCAGCCCCCTCCGGGACAGATTCTACGAGCAGTACTTC. It yields the protein CASSPLRDRFYEQYF.

The rearrangement joins TRBV5-5 to TRBJ1-5, with 7 bases aligning to TRBD1. The trim removed 4 bases at V and 7 bases at J, leaving 5 bases unmatched. The germline V gene encodes CDR1 SGHKS and CDR2 YYEKEE (reference sequence). The CDR3 loop spans 13 amino acids. The chain's CDR3 is CASSVQGWQPQHF. The CDR3 region has the DNA TGTGCCAGCAGCGTACAGGGGTGGCAGCCCCAGCATTTT.

The chain has TRBV28 and TRBJ2-6; a weak D match, TRBD1 (6 bases). The CDR3 is made up of 19 amino acids. Per the germline V gene, CDR1 is MDHEN and CDR2 is SYDVKM. V shed 3 bases and J shed 0 bases, with 18 bases lying between them. This chain's CDR3 is CASSLYSPGQISGANVLTF. CDR3 nucleotide sequence: TGTGCCAGCAGTTTGTACTCCCCCGGACAGATCTCTGGGGCCAACGTCCTGACTTTC.

DNA of the CDR3: TGTGCCAGCAGTGAAACGGGGAGCTATGGCTACACCTTC. Its translation: CASSETGSYGYTF. The chain has TRBV2 and TRBJ1-2; no reliable D call. Germline CDR1 is SNHLY and CDR2 is FYNNEI. The CDR3 covers 13 residues. V was trimmed by 2 bases and J by 4 bases, leaving 8 bases between them. Based on the CDR3 plus reference TRBV2 and TRBJ1-2, the full variable domain is EPEVTQTPSHQVTQMGQEVILRCVPISNHLYFYWYRQILGQKVEFLVSFYNNEISEKSEIFDDQFSVERPDGSNFTLKIRSTKLEDSAMYFCASSETGSYGYTFGSGTRLTVV.

The V gene is TRBV5-1, the J gene TRBJ2-7, with TRBD1 matching over 8 bases. Germline CDR1 and CDR2: SGHRS and YFSETQ. The CDR3 has 14 residues. The trim removed 3 bases at V and 3 bases at J, leaving 5 bases unmatched. This chain's CDR3 is CASSSTGQVYEQYF. The CDR3 DNA sequence: TGCGCCAGCAGCTCCACGGGACAGGTCTACGAGCAGTACTTC. The full variable domain, in which reference TRBV5-1 and TRBJ2-7 provide the parts outside the CDR3, is KAGVTQTPRYLIKTRGQQVTLSCSPISGHRSVSWYQQTPGQGLQFLFEYFSETQRNKGNFPGRFSGRQFSNSRSEMNVSTLELGDSALYLCASSSTGQVYEQYFGPGTRLTVT.

The V and J genes are TRBV2 and TRBJ2-7, with D possibly matching TRBD2 (6 bases). Germline V CDR1 and CDR2: SNHLY, FYNNEI. The V end lost 7 bases, the J end lost 2 bases, and 12 bases lay between the germline ends. The CDR3 totals 13 residues. The DNA of the CDR3 is TGTGCCAGCACAAGGGGAGGAGCCTACGAGCAGTACTTC. This translates into CASTRGGAYEQYF.

The genes are TRBV5-1 and TRBJ2-3, with 7 positions matching TRBD2. CDR3 length: 18 residues. J gave up 6 bases and V 4 bases, and 20 bases lay outside the gene matches. From germline, CDR1 is SGHRS and CDR2 YFSETQ. CDR3 in DNA: TGCGCCAGCAGCAAGGAGGGCGCGCAGCGGGGCCAGGTGGATACGCAGTATTTT. Amino acids: CASSKEGAQRGQVDTQYF.

About this clone itself: This same CDR3 is encoded by further DNA sequences in the sample. The chain is built from TRBV7-3 and TRBJ1-3, with a possible D match to TRBD1 (6 bases). Germline V gives CDR1 SGHTA, CDR2 FQGTGA. The V end was cut by 6 bases, the J end by 0 bases, with 12 bases between. CDR3 size: 15 residues. The CDR3 DNA follows: TGTGCCAGCAGTTTGTCAGGGGCCTCTGGAAACACCATATATTTT. It translates to CASSLSGASGNTIYF.

This chain connects TRBV28 to TRBJ2-5; TRBD2 matches at 9 bases. V was clipped by 7 bases and J by 10 bases; unmatched bases: 16. Germline V gives CDR1 MDHEN, CDR2 SYDVKM. The CDR3 contains 15 residues. CDR3 nucleotides: TGTGCCAGCACTCCCGCGGGCGGGAGGGCCCGGGACCAGTACTTC. This translates into CASTPAGGRARDQYF.

The chain has TRBV5-6 and TRBJ1-5; the D is unclear. The germline V and J ends were trimmed by 2 bases and 0 bases, with 3 bases remaining between them. Germline CDR1 is SGHDT and CDR2 is YYEEEE. CDR3 size: 13 residues. The CDR3 region is CASSLLSNQPQHF. The CDR3 DNA sequence: TGTGCCAGCAGCTTACTTAGCAATCAGCCCCAGCATTTT.

The gene calls are TRBV5-4 and TRBJ1-1; D is perhaps TRBD1 (5 bases). The germline gives CDR1 SGHNT, CDR2 YYREEE (reference sequence). This CDR3 contains 15 residues. V lost 2 bases and J 1 base, leaving 12 bases between the germline ends. CDR3 coding DNA: TGTGCCAGCAGCTTAGGGGTCCCTTCGAACACTGAAGCTTTCTTT. Translated: CASSLGVPSNTEAFF.